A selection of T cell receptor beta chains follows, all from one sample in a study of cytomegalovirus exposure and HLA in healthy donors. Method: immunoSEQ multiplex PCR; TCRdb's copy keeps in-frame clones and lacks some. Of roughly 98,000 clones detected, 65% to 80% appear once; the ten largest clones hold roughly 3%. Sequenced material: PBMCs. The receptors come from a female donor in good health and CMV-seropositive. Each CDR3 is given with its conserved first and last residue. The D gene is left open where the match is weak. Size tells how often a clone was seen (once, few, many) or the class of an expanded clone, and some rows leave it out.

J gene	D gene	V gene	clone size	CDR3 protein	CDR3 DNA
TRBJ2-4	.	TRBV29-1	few	CSVAQGSSAKNIQYF	TGCAGCGTCGCTCAGGGTAGTTCAGCCAAAAACATTCAGTACTTC
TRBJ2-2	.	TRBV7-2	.	CASSLVSNTGELFF	TGTGCCAGCAGCTTAGTATCGAACACCGGGGAGCTGTTTTTT
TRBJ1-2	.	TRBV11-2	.	CASSLDRDSYGYTF	TGTGCCAGCAGCTTAGACAGGGACTCCTATGGCTACACCTTC
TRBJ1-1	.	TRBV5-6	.	CASISGNTEAFF	TGTGCCAGCATCAGCGGGAACACTGAAGCTTTCTTT
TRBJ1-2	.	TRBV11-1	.	CASSPPTGLYGYTF	TGTGCCAGCAGCCCCCCAACAGGGCTGTATGGCTACACCTTC
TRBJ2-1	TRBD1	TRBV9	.	CASSARDRGPRNEQFF	TGTGCCAGCAGCGCCCGGGACAGGGGACCCCGGAATGAGCAGTTCTTC
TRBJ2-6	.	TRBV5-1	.	CASSLVGLSANVLTF	TGCGCCAGCAGCTTGGTGGGCCTCTCGGCCAACGTCCTGACTTTC
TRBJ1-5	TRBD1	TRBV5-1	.	CASSLGTGEDQPQHF	TGCGCCAGCAGCCTCGGGACAGGGGAGGATCAGCCCCAGCATTTT
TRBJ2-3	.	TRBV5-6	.	CASSLLAHGDTQYF	TGTGCCAGCAGCTTACTAGCCCACGGGGATACGCAGTATTTT
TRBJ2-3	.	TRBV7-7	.	CASSLVTATDTQYF	TGTGCTAGCAGCTTAGTCACTGCCACAGATACGCAGTATTTT